This passage covers 19 T cell receptor beta chains from one sample sequenced in a study of blood T cell repertoires in COVID-19. Here immunoSEQ multiplex PCR was the method, and the copy in TCRdb shows in-frame clones only, minus some. The profile covers about 430,000 clones, with over 75% appearing a single time and around 0.91% taken by the ten largest. Material for sequencing was PBMCs or T cells enriched from blood (not recorded which). Source of these receptors: a woman aged 25-40 years with acute COVID-19.

The rearrangement uses TRBV9 and TRBJ1-1, with D possibly TRBD1 on 5 matching bases. The germline V and J ends were trimmed by 2 bases and 2 bases, with 10 bases remaining between them. CDR3 length equals 14 residues. Germline assignment: CDR1 SGDLS and CDR2 YYNGEE. CDR3 amino acids: CASSVGPLNTEAFF. The CDR3 DNA is TGTGCCAGCAGCGTGGGGCCCTTAAACACTGAAGCTTTCTTT.

This chain links TRBV4-3 with TRBJ1-4; no definite D call. Germline CDR1 and CDR2: LGHNA and YSLEER. The CDR3 covers 14 residues. The germline V and J ends were trimmed by 0 bases and 4 bases, with 6 bases remaining between them. The CDR3 sequence: CASSQESGNEKLFF. Written as DNA, the CDR3 is TGCGCCAGCAGCCAAGAGAGCGGTAATGAAAAACTGTTTTTT.

V is TRBV18 and J is TRBJ1-3; no reliable D call. This CDR3 has 15 residues. The V end lost 0 bases, the J end lost 4 bases, and 10 bases lay between the germline ends. CDR1 KGHSH and CDR2 LQKENI come from the germline V gene. CDR3 in DNA: TGTGCCAGCTCACCACCGGGTCGGGGAGGAAACACCATATATTTT. It is translated as CASSPPGRGGNTIYF.

This clone showed up just a few times. The same CDR3 can be traced to other DNA sequences in this sample. The chain recombines TRBV9 with TRBJ1-3; tentatively, D is TRBD1 (6 bases). This CDR3 is 14 amino acids long. Germline CDR1 is SGDLS and CDR2 is YYNGEE. V lost 4 bases to trimming and J lost 1 base, with 9 bases between them. CDR3 region: CASSLQGSGNTIYF. The CDR3 bases are TGTGCCAGCAGCTTACAGGGTTCTGGAAACACCATATATTTT.

The genes are TRBV9 and TRBJ2-7, with D possibly matching TRBD1 (6 bases). Germline CDR1 reads SGDLS; CDR2 reads YYNGEE. V lost 4 bases and J 0 bases, leaving 14 bases between the germline ends. CDR3 length equals 15 residues. CDR3 nucleotides: TGTGCCAGCAGCATAGGACAGAATCCCTCCTACGAGCAGTACTTC. Translation gives CASSIGQNPSYEQYF.

V is TRBV9 and J is TRBJ1-4; D unresolved. The CDR3 contains 15 residues. V gave up 0 bases and J gave up 6 bases, with 12 bases separating them. Per the germline V gene, CDR1 is SGDLS and CDR2 is YYNGEE. This CDR3 is CASSVGRAWDEKLFF. In DNA form, the CDR3 reads TGTGCCAGCAGCGTAGGGAGGGCATGGGATGAAAAACTGTTTTTT.

The chain uses TRBV24-1 and TRBJ1-1; tentative D call: TRBD1 (5 bases). Per germline, CDR1 KGHDR and CDR2 SFDVKD. V was trimmed by 1 base and J by 5 bases, leaving 13 bases between them. CDR3 length: 15 residues. The CDR3 region has the DNA TGTGCCACCAGTGATTTTCGCCAGGGCGTAACTGAAGCTTTCTTT. The encoded protein is CATSDFRQGVTEAFF.

This clone was picked up one time. The chain combines TRBV5-1 with TRBJ1-4; no reliable D call. The V gene's germline CDR1 is SGHRS and CDR2 YFSETQ. With 3 bases removed from V and 4 bases from J, the gap between germline ends came to 10 bases. This CDR3 region has 14 residues. Here the CDR3 reads CASSSGLYNEKLFF. For the CDR3, the DNA is TGCGCCAGCAGCTCCGGGTTATATAATGAAAAACTGTTTTTT.

V is TRBV7-3 and J is TRBJ2-1; D possibly corresponds to TRBD2 (6 bases). Germline lookup yields CDR1 SGHTA and CDR2 FQGTGA. V shed 5 bases and J shed 6 bases, with 17 bases lying between them. The CDR3 extends over 15 amino acids. The CDR3 coding sequence is TGTGCCAGCAGCCTGGGACTCCACGGGGGCAATGAGCAGTTCTTC. Translated: CASSLGLHGGNEQFF.

V is TRBV3-1 (or the pseudogene TRBV3-2) and J is TRBJ1-1, with 9 nucleotides matching TRBD1. With 1 base clipped from V and 4 bases from J, the junction kept 7 bases outside the gene matches. This CDR3 region has 16 residues. Germline assignment: CDR1 LGHDT and CDR2 YNNKEL (reference sequence). The CDR3 loop reads CASSQGTGEYLTEAFF. For the CDR3, the DNA is TGTGCCAGCAGCCAAGGGACAGGGGAGTATCTCACTGAAGCTTTCTTT.

The genes are TRBV12-3 or TRBV12-4 and TRBJ1-1, with no clear D. V was cut by 3 bases and J by 2 bases, with 7 bases left in between. This CDR3 contains 13 residues. The CDR3: CASSFSSNTEAFF. The CDR3 DNA sequence: TGTGCCAGCAGTTTCTCCAGTAACACTGAAGCTTTCTTT.

The V gene is TRBV6-6, the J gene TRBJ2-1; 12 bases line up with TRBD2. There are 16 residues in the CDR3. Trimming removed 5 bases from V and 5 bases from J; junction bases left unmatched: 7. Per germline, CDR1 MNHNY and CDR2 SVGAGI (reference sequence). The CDR3 is CASSRPTSGRNNEQFF. The CDR3 DNA reads TGTGCCAGCAGTCGACCGACTAGCGGGAGAAACAATGAGCAGTTCTTC.

V gene TRBV6-2 or TRBV6-3 combines with J gene TRBJ1-6; D perhaps matches TRBD1 (5 bases). The CDR3 has 17 amino acids. V was shortened by 6 bases and J by 7 bases, with 22 bases between the two germline ends. Germline lookup yields CDR1 MNHEY and CDR2 SVGEGT. CDR3 residues: CASSPKATRAPNSPLHF. CDR3 nucleotides: TGTGCCAGCAGCCCTAAGGCGACCAGGGCTCCGAATTCACCCCTCCACTTT.

The genes are TRBV18 and TRBJ2-2; tentative D call: TRBD1 (5 bases). V shed 2 bases and J shed 3 bases, with 10 bases lying between them. The CDR3 sequence is 15 residues long. Germline CDR1 KGHSH, CDR2 LQKENI. This CDR3 reads CASSPFRVDTGELFF. For the CDR3, the DNA is TGTGCCAGCTCACCATTCAGGGTTGACACCGGGGAGCTGTTTTTT. Full variable domain (missing parts from reference TRBV18 and TRBJ2-2): NAGVMQNPRHLVRRRGQEARLRCSPMKGHSHVYWYRQLPEEGLKFMVYLQKENIIDESGMPKERFSAEFPKEGPSILRIQQVVRGDSAAYFCASSPFRVDTGELFFGEGSRLTVL.

As for this clone: Distinct nucleotide sequences in the sample also encode this CDR3. The chain has TRBV4-3 and TRBJ2-7; D unresolved. The V end was cut by 0 bases, the J end by 2 bases, with 5 bases between. CDR3 length: 13 residues. Germline V lookup: CDR1 LGHNA, CDR2 YSLEER. The CDR3 nucleotides read TGCGCCAGCAGCCAAGATCGGGCCTACGAGCAGTACTTC. Protein sequence: CASSQDRAYEQYF.

The rearrangement joins TRBV19 to TRBJ2-2; TRBD1 is a possible D gene (6 bases). The CDR3 is made up of 15 amino acids. The ends were cut back, 5 bases at V and 5 bases at J, with 15 bases in the middle. Germline CDR1 reads LNHDA; CDR2 reads SQIVND (reference sequence). CDR3 in DNA: TGTGCCAGTAGTCGCCCGTGGGGGCTAACCGGGGAGCTGTTTTTT. Its protein product is CASSRPWGLTGELFF.

V gene TRBV4-3 combines with J gene TRBJ2-2; D may be TRBD2 (7 bases). The CDR3 is made up of 16 amino acids. Per the germline V gene, CDR1 is LGHNA and CDR2 is YSLEER. V was trimmed by 0 bases and J by 5 bases, leaving 13 bases between them. CDR3 amino acids: CASSQDTGRETGELFF. The CDR3 bases are TGCGCCAGCAGCCAAGATACAGGGAGGGAGACCGGGGAGCTGTTTTTT.

There are a few counts of this clone. The V and J genes are TRBV24-1 and TRBJ2-3; 10 bases match TRBD1. This CDR3 spans 13 amino acids. V gave up 7 bases and J gave up 4 bases; unmatched junction bases: 1. CDR1 and CDR2 from the germline V gene are KGHDR and SFDVKD. The CDR3 loop reads CATRGTGADTQYF. In DNA form, the CDR3 reads TGTGCCACCAGGGGGACAGGGGCAGATACGCAGTATTTT.

This chain links TRBV24-1 with TRBJ2-1; 9 bases align to TRBD1. V was clipped by 2 bases and J by 5 bases; unmatched bases: 12. This CDR3 contains 18 residues. Germline CDR1 and CDR2: KGHDR and SFDVKD. The CDR3 spells CATSDSGTGDRAHNEQFF. Here the CDR3 DNA reads TGTGCCACCAGTGATTCGGGCACGGGGGACAGGGCCCACAATGAGCAGTTCTTC.